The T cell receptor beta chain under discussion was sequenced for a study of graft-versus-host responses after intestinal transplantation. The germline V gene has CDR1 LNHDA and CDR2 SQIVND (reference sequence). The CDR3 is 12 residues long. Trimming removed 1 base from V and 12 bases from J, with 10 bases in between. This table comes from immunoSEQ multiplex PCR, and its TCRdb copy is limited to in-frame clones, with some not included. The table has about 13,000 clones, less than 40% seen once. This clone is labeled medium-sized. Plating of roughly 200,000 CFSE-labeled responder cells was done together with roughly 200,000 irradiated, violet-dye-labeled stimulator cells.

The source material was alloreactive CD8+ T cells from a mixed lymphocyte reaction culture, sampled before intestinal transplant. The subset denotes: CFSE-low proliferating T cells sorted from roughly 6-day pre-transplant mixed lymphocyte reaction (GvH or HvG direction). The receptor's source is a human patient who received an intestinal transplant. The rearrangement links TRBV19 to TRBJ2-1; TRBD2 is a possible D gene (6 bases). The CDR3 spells CASSIGGVGQFF. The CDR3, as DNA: TGTGCCAGTAGTATAGGCGGGGTTGGGCAGTTCTTC. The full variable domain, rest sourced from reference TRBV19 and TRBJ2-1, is DGGITQSPKYLFRKEGQNVTLSCEQNLNHDAMYWYRQDPGQGLRLIYYSQIVNDFQKGDIAEGYSVSREKKESFPLTVTSAQKNPTAFYLCASSIGGVGQFFGPGTRLTVL.